The clone carrying this TCR beta chain was counted a single time. Other DNA sequences from this sample encode an identical CDR3 as well. The sample is drawn from a study of cytomegalovirus exposure and HLA in healthy donors. The PCR was carried out with 60 Vbeta primers and 13 Jbeta primers. Generated by immunoSEQ multiplex PCR, the TCRdb table keeps only in-frame clones and is missing some. The sample has roughly 100,000 clones, over 75% seen once. The length of the CDR3 is 15 residues. Germline V CDR1 and CDR2: MNHEY, SMNVEV (reference sequence). The ends were cut back, 6 bases at V and 2 bases at J, with 16 bases in the middle.

What was sequenced was PBMCs. The rearrangement joins TRBV27 to TRBJ1-2; weak D call: TRBD1 (6 bases). This receptor was obtained from a woman aged 18-29 years in good health and CMV-seropositive. The CDR3 DNA follows: TGTGCCAGCAGCTTTGCGGGGGGCCTGAACTATGGCTACACCTTC. Translated, it gives CASSFAGGLNYGYTF.